The 25 T cell receptor beta chains given below trace back to one sample, sequenced in a study of Graves' ophthalmopathy and Graves' hyperthyroidism. The study amplified TCR beta CDR3 regions using RNA transcripts. Amplification began with first-round RT-PCR using HTBI primers, then second-round multiplex PCR was performed. TCRdb reprocessed the multiplex PCR reads via MiXCR and lists one record per CDR3 protein. The table records around 1.1 million distinct CDR3 sequences, 36% of them present only once. The sample was peripheral blood or thyroid tissue (not recorded which). The receptors here all came from an adult man with Graves' hyperthyroidism.

Worth noting for this clonotype: Its ends do not fully match the called genes, so a read error is possible. The gene calls are TRBV20-1 and TRBJ1-5; D may be TRBD1 (6 bases). This CDR3 has 13 amino acids. The V gene's germline CDR1 is DFQATT and CDR2 SNEGSKA (reference sequence). The CDR3 DNA reads as TGCAGTGCTAGAGCGGGGGCGAATCAGCCCCATCATTTT. Translation: CSARAGANQPHHF.

The rearrangement links TRBV10-2 to TRBJ1-6; TRBD1 matches at 9 bases. Germline V lookup: CDR1 WSHSY, CDR2 SAAADI. The CDR3 spans 17 residues. J was trimmed by 9 bases and V by 2 bases; bases with no gene match: 11. The DNA of the CDR3 is TGCGCCAGCAGTGAGGCCTTACAGGGGGCTCAGGGTTCACCCCTCCACTTT. Protein product: CASSEALQGAQGSPLHF.

The V call is TRBV12-3 or TRBV12-4, the J call TRBJ2-2; the match to TRBD2 covers 13 bases. The CDR3 is made up of 14 amino acids. The ends lost 8 bases at V and 7 bases at J; junction bases unmatched: 4. CDR3: CASGLAGVNGELFF. The CDR3 region has the DNA TGTGCCAGCGGACTAGCGGGAGTAAACGGGGAGCTGTTTTTT.

The chain has TRBV18 and TRBJ1-2, with TRBD1 matching 7 bases. The CDR3 runs to 14 residues. V lost 5 bases, J lost 3 bases, and 6 bases stayed unmatched. The germline V gene has CDR1 KGHSH and CDR2 LQKENI. The CDR3 DNA sequence: TGTGCCAGCTCAACAGAACAGGGGTACTATGGCTACACCTTC. This codes for CASSTEQGYYGYTF. Using reference TRBV18 and TRBJ1-2 for the parts outside the CDR3, the full variable domain is NAGVMQNPRHLVRRRGQEARLRCSPMKGHSHVYWYRQLPEEGLKFMVYLQKENIIDESGMPKERFSAEFPKEGPSILRIQQVVRGDSAAYFCASSTEQGYYGYTFGSGTRLTVV.

The chain is built from TRBV7-3 and TRBJ2-7; TRBD2 aligns across 7 bases. The DNA end lines up better with TRBJ2-1; the J call may be wrong. The CDR3 spans 14 residues. Germline loops: CDR1 SGHTA, CDR2 FQGTGA. This CDR3 reads CASSLFGGEGEQFF. The CDR3 bases are TGTGCCAGCAGCTTATTCGGAGGGGAGGGGGAGCAGTTCTTC.

The CDR3 here is CASSYWGLAAYEQYF. DNA of the CDR3: TGTGCCAGCAGTTATTGGGGACTAGCGGCTTACGAGCAGTACTTC. This chain uses TRBV6-2 or TRBV6-3 with TRBJ2-7; TRBD2 agrees at 11 bases. V lost 3 bases, J lost 4 bases, and 5 bases stayed unmatched. The CDR3 has 15 amino acids. CDR1 and CDR2 (germline): MNHEY, SVGEGT.

Comments on this clonotype: This sequence may be a read error, since a much larger clone differs from it by one base. This chain joins TRBV14 and TRBJ2-7; TRBD2 might be the D (5 bases). The CDR3 contains 14 residues. Germline values: CDR1 SGHDN, CDR2 FVKESK. CDR3 bases: TGTGCCAGCAGCCAAGCGGGGATCATCTACGGGCAGTACTTC. Its translation is CASSQAGIIYGQYF.

Regarding this clonotype: At one end the junction does not follow the germline gene, possibly because of a read error. This chain joins TRBV10-2 and TRBJ2-7; 9 nucleotides agree with TRBD2. Germline CDR1 WSHSY, CDR2 SAAADI. This CDR3 has 15 amino acids. For the CDR3, the DNA is TGTGCCAGCAGTAAACCGGCTAGCGGGGCCTACGAGCAGTACTTC. The encoded protein is CASSKPASGAYEQYF.

The chain links TRBV25-1 to TRBJ1-6; D gene ambiguous. In germline, CDR1 is MGHDK, CDR2 SYGVNS. The CDR3 consists of 16 residues. Trimming took 8 bases from V and 8 from J, leaving 22 bases between them. CDR3 loop: CASRRRAPLGDSPLHF. In DNA form, the CDR3 reads TGTGCCAGCCGTCGACGGGCCCCACTTGGAGATTCACCCCTCCACTTT.

V usage is TRBV4-3 and J usage is TRBJ2-5; TRBD2 aligns across 8 bases. Germline CDR1 LGHNA, CDR2 YSLEER. The CDR3 runs 16 residues. Germline trimming cut 3 bases from V and 0 bases from J; bases unmatched to any gene: 6. The CDR3: CASSQSAGAYQETQYF. CDR3 coding DNA: TGCGCCAGCAGCCAGTCAGCGGGGGCGTACCAAGAGACCCAGTACTTC.

This clonotype has more than one count but fewer than ten. Being one base from a much bigger clone, this may be a read error. CDR3 residues: CSANPRYPGDGYTF. The CDR3 DNA reads TGCAGTGCCAACCCAAGGTACCCCGGGGACGGCTACACCTTC. The V and J genes are TRBV20-1 and TRBJ1-2, with D possibly being TRBD1 (5 bases). The V gene's germline CDR1 is DFQATT and CDR2 SNEGSKA (reference sequence). The CDR3 runs to 14 residues. Trimming removed 6 bases at V and 8 bases at J, with 22 bases between.

This clonotype was seen many times. This rearrangement joins TRBV29-1 to TRBJ1-1; weak D call: TRBD1 (6 bases). Trimming shortened V by 4 bases and J by 3 bases, and 12 bases separated the two germline ends. Germline V gives CDR1 SQVTM, CDR2 ANQGSEA. The CDR3 spans 13 residues. CDR3: CSVAGGLDTEAFF. In nucleotides, the CDR3 is TGCAGCGTTGCGGGGGGGCTCGACACTGAAGCTTTCTTT.

This clonotype was seen at least ten times. The CDR3 sequence: CASSSTGGYNSPLHF. Written as DNA, the CDR3 is TGTGCCAGCAGCTCCACGGGGGGTTATAATTCACCCCTCCACTTT. The chain carries TRBV7-3 and TRBJ1-6, with D possibly TRBD1 on 5 matching bases. Germline lookup yields CDR1 SGHTA and CDR2 FQGTGA. The V end was cut by 4 bases, the J end by 4 bases, with 11 bases between. The CDR3 totals 15 residues.

This chain links TRBV29-1 with TRBJ2-5; D might be TRBD1 or TRBD2, each matching 6 bases. Per germline, CDR1 SQVTM and CDR2 ANQGSEA. CDR3 length: 15 amino acids. Trimming left V 7 bases short and J 2 bases short, with 20 bases between. Here the CDR3 reads CSARRGDLSQETQYF. The DNA for the CDR3 is TGCAGCGCGCGTAGGGGGGACTTATCTCAAGAGACCCAGTACTTC.

The chain employs TRBV20-1 and TRBJ1-1; a weak D match, TRBD1 (6 bases). Deletions cut 3 bases from V and 2 bases from J, with 16 bases between. Germline CDR1 and CDR2: DFQATT and SNEGSKA (reference sequence). This CDR3 comprises 15 residues. CDR3 sequence reads: CSASPGEEFNTEAFF. CDR3 in DNA: TGCAGTGCTAGTCCAGGGGAGGAATTCAACACTGAAGCTTTCTTT.

This clonotype occurred many times. This chain uses TRBV9 with TRBJ1-6, with 7 bases matching TRBD1. The CDR3 runs to 15 residues. CDR1 and CDR2 (germline): SGDLS, YYNGEE. V lost 4 bases and J lost 7; bases outside the gene matches: 8. The CDR3 region is CASSKGAELNSPLHF. The CDR3 DNA reads TGTGCCAGCAGCAAGGGGGCAGAACTAAATTCACCCCTCCACTTT.

This clonotype appeared many times. One junction end disagrees with the germline gene, perhaps due to a read error. The rearrangement joins TRBV4-3 to TRBJ1-5; D gene ambiguous. The CDR3 sequence is 13 residues long. Germline CDR1 reads LGHNA; CDR2 reads YSLEER. CDR3 sequence (DNA): TGTGCCAGCAGCCAAGACAAGGGTCAGCCCCAGCATTTT. It yields the protein CASSQDKGQPQHF.

This clonotype appeared many times. The V and J genes are TRBV7-2 and TRBJ2-7, with TRBD2 matching 8 bases. J lost 2 bases, V lost 1 base, and 7 bases had no gene match. CDR3 length equals 16 residues. From germline, CDR1 is SGHTA and CDR2 FQGNSA. DNA for the CDR3: TGTGCCAGCAGCTTAGATGGTAGCGGGACACCCTACGAGCAGTACTTC. Encoded protein: CASSLDGSGTPYEQYF.

This clonotype was counted once. Given a much more abundant clone one base away, this may be a read error. The V and J genes are TRBV29-1 and TRBJ2-5; 8 bases align to TRBD2. The CDR3 has 16 amino acids. Germline CDR1 and CDR2: SQVTM and ANQGSEA. DNA of the CDR3: TGCAGCGTCCGGAATTTTGGACGCGGGGGGCAAGGGACCCAGTACTTC. It translates to CSVRNFGRGGQGTQYF.

This clonotype has ten or more counts. The rearrangement uses TRBV11-2 and TRBJ1-1, with TRBD1 identical over 11 bases. Germline CDR1 SGHAT, CDR2 FQNNGV. J lost 8 bases, V lost 5 bases, and 7 bases had no gene match. The CDR3 length is 14 residues. CDR3 sequence (DNA): TGTGCCAGCAGCGCCTACGGGACAGGGGGGGAAGCTTTCTTT. Translation gives CASSAYGTGGEAFF.

The sample holds many counts of this clonotype. The gene calls are TRBV7-3 and TRBJ1-1, with D uncertain. Looked up from germline, CDR1 is SGHTA and CDR2 is FQGTGA. The V end was cut by 1 base, the J end by 8 bases, with 14 bases between. The CDR3 totals 14 residues. The CDR3 nucleotides are TGTGCCAGCAGCTTAAGTGGCTTGATGGGGGAAGCTTTCTTT. This encodes CASSLSGLMGEAFF.

This clonotype appeared a few times. The rearrangement joins TRBV6-1 to TRBJ1-5; D is ambiguous. V was cut by 5 bases and J by 5 bases, with 16 bases left in between. CDR3 length: 15 amino acids. The germline V gene has CDR1 MNHNS and CDR2 SASEGT. The CDR3 sequence is CASSYRGRRDQPQHF. The CDR3 DNA follows: TGTGCCAGCAGTTATCGTGGGCGTAGGGATCAGCCCCAGCATTTT.

This sequence joins TRBV25-1 and TRBJ1-6; D might be TRBD1 (5 bases). CDR3 length equals 15 residues. Trimming cost V 1 base and J 9 bases, with 13 bases left between them. Germline V gives CDR1 MGHDK, CDR2 SYGVNS. The CDR3 DNA follows: TGTGCCAGCAGTGAATCGGCGGGGCGCACTTCACCCCTCCACTTT. The encoded protein is CASSESAGRTSPLHF.

This clonotype was detected only once. This rearrangement joins TRBV2 to TRBJ1-5, with 7 bases lining up with TRBD1. There are 14 residues in the CDR3. Per the germline V gene, CDR1 is SNHLY and CDR2 is FYNNEI. Trimming removed 6 bases from V and 6 bases from J; junction bases left unmatched: 8. The CDR3, as DNA: TGTGCCAGCAGGAGGGGGCTAGAGGGTCAGCCCCAGCATTTT. Encoded protein: CASRRGLEGQPQHF. The full variable domain, in which reference TRBV2 and TRBJ1-5 provide the parts outside the CDR3, is EPEVTQTPSHQVTQMGQEVILRCVPISNHLYFYWYRQILGQKVEFLVSFYNNEISEKSEIFDDQFSVERPDGSNFTLKIRSTKLEDSAMYFCASRRGLEGQPQHFGDGTRLSIL.

The chain couples TRBV5-6 to TRBJ2-7; 7 bases fit TRBD2. V trimming: 7 bases; J trimming: 2 bases; junction bases outside the gene matches: 9. This CDR3 has 14 amino acids. In germline, CDR1 is SGHDT, CDR2 YYEEEE. The CDR3 here is CASLGGTATYEQYF. As DNA, the CDR3 is TGTGCCAGCTTGGGGGGGACGGCGACCTACGAGCAGTACTTC.